These 25 T cell receptor beta chains came from one sample sequenced in a study of T cells after posttransplantation cyclophosphamide. Using immunoSEQ multiplex PCR, the repertoire was profiled, and TCRdb retains in-frame clones only, with some absent. The table has some 53,000 clones, 70% to 90% seen once. Sample: PBMCs. The receptors derive from a man aged 30-40 years with a blood cancer, CMV-positive, and with a related stem cell donor.

The chain recombines TRBV11-2 with TRBJ1-4, with a weak D call TRBD1 (5 bases). Germline-derived CDR1 and CDR2 are SGHAT and FQNNGV. Trimming cost V 1 base and J 7 bases, with 13 bases left between them. There are 15 residues in the CDR3. Here the CDR3 reads CASSLVPLGGEKLFF. The CDR3 nucleotides are TGTGCCAGCAGCTTAGTTCCGCTCGGGGGTGAAAAACTGTTTTTT.

This chain connects TRBV7-3 to TRBJ2-1; TRBD2 aligns across 7 bases. V was clipped by 4 bases and J by 1 base; unmatched bases: 7. The CDR3 has 16 amino acids. Looked up from germline, CDR1 is SGHTA and CDR2 is FQGTGA. The CDR3 protein is CASSSRGLGSYNEQFF. The CDR3 coding sequence is TGTGCCAGCAGCTCACGAGGACTAGGTTCCTACAATGAGCAGTTCTTC.

The chain has TRBV4-1 and TRBJ2-7; maybe TRBD2 (6 bases). The CDR3 is made up of 16 amino acids. Germline loops: CDR1 MGHRA, CDR2 YSYEKL. V lost 1 base, J lost 2 bases, and 15 bases lay in between. This CDR3 reads CASSQGHGSLTYEQYF. For the CDR3, the DNA is TGCGCCAGCAGCCAAGGTCACGGGAGCCTAACCTACGAGCAGTACTTC.

This clone was observed a handful of times. The V call is TRBV6-4, the J call TRBJ1-2; perhaps TRBD1 as D (6 bases). The V and J ends lost 10 bases and 7 bases respectively, with 13 bases between them. Per germline, CDR1 MRHNA and CDR2 SNTAGT. This CDR3 has 11 amino acids. CDR3 region: CATRGGGGYTF. The DNA of the CDR3 is TGTGCCACCAGGGGAGGGGGTGGCTACACCTTC.

J is TRBJ1-2 and V is TRBV28; D is ambiguous. Germline loops: CDR1 MDHEN, CDR2 SYDVKM. V was shortened by 1 base and J by 3 bases, with 6 bases between the two germline ends. The CDR3 is made up of 13 amino acids. As DNA, the CDR3 is TGTGCCAGCAGTTTATCCGGGGACTATGGCTACACCTTC. This codes for CASSLSGDYGYTF.

V and J are TRBV18 and TRBJ2-7, with 7 bases lining up with TRBD2. Germline V CDR1 and CDR2: KGHSH, LQKENI. With 2 bases clipped from V and 1 base from J, the junction kept 8 bases outside the gene matches. The CDR3 totals 16 residues. The CDR3, as DNA: TGTGCCAGCTCACCATCGAGGCAGGGAGGGTCCTACGAGCAGTACTTC. Amino acid sequence: CASSPSRQGGSYEQYF.

The rearrangement links TRBV5-6 to TRBJ2-1; no clear D gene. This CDR3 is built from 12 residues. Germline CDR1 and CDR2: SGHDT and YYEEEE. The V gene lost 3 bases and the J gene lost 7 bases, with 8 bases spanning the gap. CDR3: CASSSRLNEQFF. The CDR3, as DNA: TGTGCCAGCAGCTCTCGTTTAAATGAGCAGTTCTTC. Looking up the rest from reference TRBV5-6 and TRBJ2-1 gives the full variable domain: DAGVTQSPTHLIKTRGQQVTLRCSPKSGHDTVSWYQQALGQGPQFIFQYYEEEERQRGNFPDRFSGHQFPNYSSELNVNALLLGDSALYLCASSSRLNEQFFGPGTRLTVL.

This CDR3 is CASSLAGTGREKLFF. Here the CDR3 DNA reads TGCGCCAGCAGCTTGGCGGGGACAGGTCGGGAAAAACTGTTTTTT. The chain joins TRBV5-1 to TRBJ1-4; TRBD1 agrees at 8 bases. V was pared by 0 bases and J by 8 bases, with 6 bases of the junction left unmatched. The V gene's germline CDR1 is SGHRS and CDR2 YFSETQ. The CDR3 consists of 15 residues.

V gene TRBV5-5 combines with J gene TRBJ1-1, with D unresolved. Deletions cut 0 bases from V and 7 bases from J, with 10 bases between. The V gene's germline CDR1 is SGHKS and CDR2 YYEKEE (reference sequence). The CDR3 contains 13 residues. CDR3 sequence reads: CASSLAPSGEAFF. CDR3 DNA: TGTGCCAGCAGCTTGGCGCCGAGCGGTGAAGCTTTCTTT.

This chain links TRBV5-1 with TRBJ2-5; the D gene is possibly TRBD2 (5 bases). With the DNA end fitting TRBJ2-7 better, the J assignment may be wrong. This CDR3 contains 14 residues. Germline assignment: CDR1 SGHRS and CDR2 YFSETQ. The CDR3 nucleotides are TGCGCCAGCAGTTTTGGGGAGAGCTCCTACGAGCAGTACTTC. This sequence encodes CASSFGESSYEQYF.

In its sample, this clone was seen a few times. The chain couples TRBV7-3 to TRBJ2-7, with 7 bases matching TRBD1. J lost 9 bases, V lost 5 bases, and 10 bases had no gene match. From germline, CDR1 is SGHTA and CDR2 FQGTGA. This CDR3 spans 13 amino acids. CDR3 loop: CASSKDKGGAQYF. As DNA, the CDR3 is TGTGCCAGCAGCAAGGACAAAGGGGGCGCGCAGTACTTC.

This sequence joins TRBV5-1 and TRBJ1-1; 7 positions agree with TRBD1. Germline lookup yields CDR1 SGHRS and CDR2 YFSETQ. This CDR3 contains 12 residues. V was pared by 4 bases and J by 7 bases, with 4 bases of the junction left unmatched. The CDR3, as DNA: TGCGCCAGCAGCCACGACAGGGATGAAGCTTTCTTT. Translated: CASSHDRDEAFF.

The rearrangement joins TRBV4-1 to TRBJ2-7; weak D call: TRBD2 (6 bases). This CDR3 spans 15 amino acids. Germline V gene lookup returns CDR1 MGHRA and CDR2 YSYEKL. V was cut by 1 base and J by 5 bases, with 15 bases left in between. The CDR3 DNA reads TGCGCCAGCAGCCAAGTTACTGGGACTTGGGACGAGCAGTACTTC. As protein: CASSQVTGTWDEQYF.

The chain couples TRBV5-1 to TRBJ1-1; tentatively, D is TRBD1 (5 bases). The CDR3 is 15 amino acids. The V end lost 2 bases, the J end lost 2 bases, and 13 bases lay between the germline ends. Germline V gives CDR1 SGHRS, CDR2 YFSETQ. The CDR3 region is CASSFGPQGNTEAFF. The CDR3 region has the DNA TGCGCCAGCAGCTTTGGCCCGCAGGGAAACACTGAAGCTTTCTTT. Variable domain in full (rest from reference TRBV5-1 and TRBJ1-1): KAGVTQTPRYLIKTRGQQVTLSCSPISGHRSVSWYQQTPGQGLQFLFEYFSETQRNKGNFPGRFSGRQFSNSRSEMNVSTLELGDSALYLCASSFGPQGNTEAFFGQGTRLTVV.

This clone showed up just a few times. The V call is TRBV6-6, the J call TRBJ2-2; D uncertain. The CDR3 is 12 residues long. V lost 9 bases, J lost 6 bases, and 11 bases lay in between. In germline, CDR1 is MNHNY, CDR2 SVGAGI (reference sequence). The chain's CDR3 is CASASAPGELFF. The CDR3, as DNA: TGTGCCAGTGCGAGCGCCCCCGGGGAGCTGTTTTTT.

The genes are TRBV13 and TRBJ1-1; D call uncertain. Trimming took off 6 bases at V and 2 bases at J, with 7 bases between the two ends. The CDR3 runs 12 residues. The germline CDR1 and CDR2 sequences are PRHDT and FYEKMQ (reference sequence). The CDR3, as DNA: TGTGCCAGCAGGTTACCAAACACTGAAGCTTTCTTT. As protein: CASRLPNTEAFF.

This chain uses TRBV9 with TRBJ1-1; 8 bases match TRBD1. The V gene end was trimmed by 5 bases and the J gene end by 1 base; junction bases not matched to a gene: 7. The CDR3 length is 15 residues. The V gene's germline CDR1 is SGDLS and CDR2 YYNGEE. The CDR3 DNA sequence: TGTGCCAGCAGACAGGACGGGACAGGGAACACTGAAGCTTTCTTT. Residues: CASRQDGTGNTEAFF.

This chain joins TRBV6-1 and TRBJ1-2; unclear D gene. Germline lookup yields CDR1 MNHNS and CDR2 SASEGT. V lost 6 bases, J lost 2 bases, and 10 bases lay in between. CDR3 length equals 13 residues. CDR3: CASRPGLNYGYTF. In DNA form, the CDR3 reads TGTGCCAGCAGGCCCGGGTTAAACTATGGCTACACCTTC.

The chain recombines TRBV5-1 with TRBJ2-2, with TRBD1 matching 7 bases. V lost 0 bases and J lost 1; bases outside the gene matches: 15. Germline CDR1 reads SGHRS; CDR2 reads YFSETQ. The CDR3 is 20 residues long. Here the CDR3 DNA reads TGCGCCAGCAGCTTGGGATTTGCTACGGTGGGACAGATGAACACCGGGGAGCTGTTTTTT. As protein: CASSLGFATVGQMNTGELFF.

CDR3 in DNA: TGTGCCAGCAGCCGCGACAGGATCTCCTACGAGCAGTACTTC. This codes for CASSRDRISYEQYF. The chain couples TRBV7-9 to TRBJ2-7; possibly TRBD1 for D (6 bases). This CDR3 has 14 amino acids. Germline V gene lookup returns CDR1 SEHNR and CDR2 FQNEAQ (reference sequence). The V gene lost 5 bases and the J gene lost 0 bases, with 11 bases spanning the gap.

The sample holds one count of this clone. V gene TRBV18 combines with J gene TRBJ2-1, with D maybe TRBD2 (5 bases). The CDR3 length is 13 residues. Germline lookup yields CDR1 KGHSH and CDR2 LQKENI. V lost 6 bases and J 4 bases, leaving 10 bases between the germline ends. The CDR3 loop is CASSRGLYNEQFF. The CDR3 coding sequence is TGTGCCAGCTCCCGCGGACTTTACAATGAGCAGTTCTTC.

The chain links TRBV7-6 to TRBJ1-4; D not resolved. V lost 2 bases and J 5 bases, leaving 18 bases between the germline ends. The CDR3 runs to 17 residues. Germline values: CDR1 SGHVS, CDR2 FNYEAQ. The CDR3 coding sequence is TGTGCCAGCAGCTTAACCCTCCGTGGGAGGGCAAATGAAAAACTGTTTTTT. Translating it yields CASSLTLRGRANEKLFF. Full variable domain (missing parts from reference TRBV7-6 and TRBJ1-4): GAGVSQSPRYKVTKRGQDVALRCDPISGHVSLYWYRQALGQGPEFLTYFNYEAQQDKSGLPNDRFSAERPEGSISTLTIQRTEQRDSAMYRCASSLTLRGRANEKLFFGSGTQLSVL.

The chain couples TRBV6-6 to TRBJ2-7; 11 nucleotides line up with TRBD2. CDR3 size: 15 residues. The germline V gene encodes CDR1 MNHNY and CDR2 SVGAGI (reference sequence). The trim removed 2 bases at V and 6 bases at J, leaving 6 bases unmatched. The CDR3 DNA sequence: TGTGCCAGCAGTTACCCTAGCGGGAGGTCTGTCGAGCAGTACTTC. This sequence encodes CASSYPSGRSVEQYF.

This chain joins TRBV11-3 and TRBJ2-2; no reliable D call. V lost 2 bases, J lost 5 bases, and 12 bases lay in between. Germline-derived CDR1 and CDR2 are SGHNT and YENEEA. CDR3 size: 15 residues. CDR3 sequence reads: CASSLFELRTGELFF. Written as DNA, the CDR3 is TGTGCCAGCAGCTTATTTGAGTTGAGGACCGGGGAGCTGTTTTTT.

This rearrangement joins TRBV4-1 to TRBJ1-3, with 8 bases fitting TRBD1. The CDR3 contains 17 residues. Unmatched junction bases numbered 10, after V lost 2 bases and J lost 4 bases. The V gene's germline CDR1 is MGHRA and CDR2 YSYEKL. The CDR3 sequence is CASSQHAGGGLGNTIYF. The CDR3 DNA follows: TGCGCCAGCAGCCAACATGCAGGGGGCGGATTGGGAAACACCATATATTTT.